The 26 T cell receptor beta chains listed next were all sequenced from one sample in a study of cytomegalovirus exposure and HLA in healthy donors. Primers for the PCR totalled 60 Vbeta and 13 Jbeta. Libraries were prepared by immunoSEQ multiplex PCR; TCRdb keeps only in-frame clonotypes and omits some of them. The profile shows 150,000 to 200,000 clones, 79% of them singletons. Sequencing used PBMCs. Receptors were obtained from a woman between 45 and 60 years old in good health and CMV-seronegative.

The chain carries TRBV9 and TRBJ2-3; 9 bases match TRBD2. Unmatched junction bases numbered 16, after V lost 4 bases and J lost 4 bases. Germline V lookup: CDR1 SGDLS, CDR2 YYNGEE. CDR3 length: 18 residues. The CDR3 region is CASSPSVSGSGSPDTQYF. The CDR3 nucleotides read TGTGCCAGCAGCCCATCTGTGTCGGGTAGCGGGAGCCCAGATACGCAGTATTTT.

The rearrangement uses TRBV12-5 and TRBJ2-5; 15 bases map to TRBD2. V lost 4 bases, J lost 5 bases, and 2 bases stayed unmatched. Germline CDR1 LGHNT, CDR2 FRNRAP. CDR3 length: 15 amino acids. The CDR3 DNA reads TGTGCTAGTGGTTCAGGACTAGCGGGAGGGGAGACCCAGTACTTC. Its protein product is CASGSGLAGGETQYF. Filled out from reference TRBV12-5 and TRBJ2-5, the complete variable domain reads DARVTQTPRHKVTEMGQEVTMRCQPILGHNTVFWYRQTMMQGLELLAYFRNRAPLDDSGMPKDRFSAEMPDATLATLKIQPSEPRDSAVYFCASGSGLAGGETQYFGPGTRLLVL.

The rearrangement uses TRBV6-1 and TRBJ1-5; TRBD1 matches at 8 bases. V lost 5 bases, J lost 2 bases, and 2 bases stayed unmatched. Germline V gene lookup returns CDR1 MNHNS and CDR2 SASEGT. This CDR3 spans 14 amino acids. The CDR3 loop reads CASSTGGGNQPQHF. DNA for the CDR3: TGTGCCAGCAGTACAGGGGGTGGCAATCAGCCCCAGCATTTT.

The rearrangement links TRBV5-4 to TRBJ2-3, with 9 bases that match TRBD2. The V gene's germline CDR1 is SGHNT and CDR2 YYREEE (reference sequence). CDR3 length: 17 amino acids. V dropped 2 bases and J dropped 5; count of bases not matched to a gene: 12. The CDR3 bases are TGTGCCAGCAGCTTAGGTGGCGGGGGGGGAGGTAGAGATACGCAGTATTTT. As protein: CASSLGGGGGGRDTQYF.

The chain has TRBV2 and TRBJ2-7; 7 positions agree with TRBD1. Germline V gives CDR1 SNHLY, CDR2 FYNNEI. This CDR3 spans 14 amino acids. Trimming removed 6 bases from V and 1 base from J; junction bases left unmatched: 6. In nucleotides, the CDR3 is TGTGCCAGCAGAGGGACAGCGATATCCTACGAGCAGTACTTC. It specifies CASRGTAISYEQYF.

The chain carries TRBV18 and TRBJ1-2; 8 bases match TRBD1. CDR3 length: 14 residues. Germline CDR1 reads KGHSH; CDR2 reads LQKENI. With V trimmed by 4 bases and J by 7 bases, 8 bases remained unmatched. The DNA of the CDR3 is TGTGCCAGCTCACAGACAGGGGAAAGAGGTGGCTACACCTTC. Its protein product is CASSQTGERGGYTF.

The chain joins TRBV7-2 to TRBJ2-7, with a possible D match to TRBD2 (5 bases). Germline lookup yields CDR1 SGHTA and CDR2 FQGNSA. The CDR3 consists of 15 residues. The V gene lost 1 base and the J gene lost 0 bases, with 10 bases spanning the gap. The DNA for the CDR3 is TGTGCCAGCAGCTTAGATATCGGACTCTCCTACGAGCAGTACTTC. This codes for CASSLDIGLSYEQYF.

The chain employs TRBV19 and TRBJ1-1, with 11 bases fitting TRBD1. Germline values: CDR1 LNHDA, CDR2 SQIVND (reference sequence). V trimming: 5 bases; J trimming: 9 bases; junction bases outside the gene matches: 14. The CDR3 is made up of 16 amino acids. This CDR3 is CASSAGTGGTLLKAFF. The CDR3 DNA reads TGTGCCAGTAGTGCTGGGACAGGGGGAACCCTTTTAAAAGCTTTCTTT. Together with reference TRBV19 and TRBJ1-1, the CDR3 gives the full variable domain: DGGITQSPKYLFRKEGQNVTLSCEQNLNHDAMYWYRQDPGQGLRLIYYSQIVNDFQKGDIAEGYSVSREKKESFPLTVTSAQKNPTAFYLCASSAGTGGTLLKAFFGQGTRLTVV.

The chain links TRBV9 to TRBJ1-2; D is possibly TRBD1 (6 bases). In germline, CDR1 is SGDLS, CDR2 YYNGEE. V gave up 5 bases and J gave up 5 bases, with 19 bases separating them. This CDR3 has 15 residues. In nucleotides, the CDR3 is TGTGCCAGCAGGACAGGCCCGGAAAGCATTTATGGCTACACCTTC. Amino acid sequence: CASRTGPESIYGYTF.

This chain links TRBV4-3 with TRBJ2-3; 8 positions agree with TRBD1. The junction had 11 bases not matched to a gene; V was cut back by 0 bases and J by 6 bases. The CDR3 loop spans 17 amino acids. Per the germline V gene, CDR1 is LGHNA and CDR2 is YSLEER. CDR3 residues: CASSQDPGGVVWDTQYF. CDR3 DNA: TGCGCCAGCAGCCAAGATCCAGGGGGCGTCGTCTGGGATACGCAGTATTTT.

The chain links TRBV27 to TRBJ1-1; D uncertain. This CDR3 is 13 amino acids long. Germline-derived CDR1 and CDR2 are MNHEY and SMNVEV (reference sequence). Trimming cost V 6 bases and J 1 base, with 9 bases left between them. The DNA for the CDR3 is TGTGCCAGCAGCCTACAGAGGAACACTGAAGCTTTCTTT. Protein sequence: CASSLQRNTEAFF.

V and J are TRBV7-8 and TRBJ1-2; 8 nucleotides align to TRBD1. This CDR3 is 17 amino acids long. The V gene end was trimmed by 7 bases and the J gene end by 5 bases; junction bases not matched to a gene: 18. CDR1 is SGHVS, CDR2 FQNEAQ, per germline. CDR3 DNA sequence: TGTGCCAGCACCTCACCGGGACAGGAGGTTCTAGAGTATGGCTACACCTTC. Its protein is CASTSPGQEVLEYGYTF.

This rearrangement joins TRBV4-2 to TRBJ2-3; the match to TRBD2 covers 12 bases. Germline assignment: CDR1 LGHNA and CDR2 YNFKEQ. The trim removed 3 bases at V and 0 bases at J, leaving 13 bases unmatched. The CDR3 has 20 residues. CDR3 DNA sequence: TGTGCCAGCAGCCAGGCCACTAGCGGGAGGTCCCCTTCAAGCACAGATACGCAGTATTTT. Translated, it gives CASSQATSGRSPSSTDTQYF.

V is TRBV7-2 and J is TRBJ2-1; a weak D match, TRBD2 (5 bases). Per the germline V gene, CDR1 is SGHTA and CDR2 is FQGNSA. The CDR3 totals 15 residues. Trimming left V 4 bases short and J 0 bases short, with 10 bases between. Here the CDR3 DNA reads TGTGCCAGCAGCTCGGACTTCTCCTCCTACAATGAGCAGTTCTTC. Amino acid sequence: CASSSDFSSYNEQFF.

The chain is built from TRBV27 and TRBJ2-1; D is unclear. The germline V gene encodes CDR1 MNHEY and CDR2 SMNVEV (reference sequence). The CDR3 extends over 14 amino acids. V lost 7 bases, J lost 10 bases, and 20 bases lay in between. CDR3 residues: CASKSAERLWEQFF. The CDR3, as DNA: TGTGCCAGCAAAAGCGCTGAACGTTTGTGGGAGCAGTTCTTC.

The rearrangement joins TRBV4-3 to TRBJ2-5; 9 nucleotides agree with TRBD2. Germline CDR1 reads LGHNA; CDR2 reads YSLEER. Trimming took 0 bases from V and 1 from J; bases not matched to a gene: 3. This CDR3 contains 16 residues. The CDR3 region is CASSQELTSGQETQYF. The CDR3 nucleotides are TGCGCCAGCAGCCAAGAGTTGACTAGCGGCCAAGAGACCCAGTACTTC.

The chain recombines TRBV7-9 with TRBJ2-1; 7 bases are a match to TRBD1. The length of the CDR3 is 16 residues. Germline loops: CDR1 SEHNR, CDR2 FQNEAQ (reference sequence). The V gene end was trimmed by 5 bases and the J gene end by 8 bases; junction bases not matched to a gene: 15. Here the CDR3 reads CASSPSQKTGYDEQFF. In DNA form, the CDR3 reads TGTGCCAGCAGCCCCTCACAAAAGACAGGGTACGATGAGCAGTTCTTC.

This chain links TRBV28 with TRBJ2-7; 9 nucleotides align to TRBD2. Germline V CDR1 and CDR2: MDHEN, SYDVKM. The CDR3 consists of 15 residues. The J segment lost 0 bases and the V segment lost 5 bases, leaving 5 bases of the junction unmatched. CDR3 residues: CASSRGGGSSYEQYF. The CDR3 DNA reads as TGTGCCAGCAGTCGCGGGGGGGGCAGCTCCTACGAGCAGTACTTC. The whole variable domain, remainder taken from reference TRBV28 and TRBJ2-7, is DVKVTQSSRYLVKRTGEKVFLECVQDMDHENMFWYRQDPGLGLRLIYFSYDVKMKEKGDIPEGYSVSREKKERFSLILESASTNQTSMYLCASSRGGGSSYEQYFGPGTRLTVT.

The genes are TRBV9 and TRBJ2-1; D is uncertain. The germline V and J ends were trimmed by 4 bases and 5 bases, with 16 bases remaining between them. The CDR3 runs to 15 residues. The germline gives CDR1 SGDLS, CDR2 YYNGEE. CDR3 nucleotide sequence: TGTGCCAGCAGCTTTAGCTCGGCTGGAGACAATGAGCAGTTCTTC. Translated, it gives CASSFSSAGDNEQFF.

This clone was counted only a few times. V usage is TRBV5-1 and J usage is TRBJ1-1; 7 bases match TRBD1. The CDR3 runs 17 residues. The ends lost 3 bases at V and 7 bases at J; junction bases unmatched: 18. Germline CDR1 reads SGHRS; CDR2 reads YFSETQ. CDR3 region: CASSSNLLFNRGHEAFF. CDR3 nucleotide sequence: TGCGCCAGCAGCTCCAATCTTCTTTTTAACAGGGGCCATGAAGCTTTCTTT.

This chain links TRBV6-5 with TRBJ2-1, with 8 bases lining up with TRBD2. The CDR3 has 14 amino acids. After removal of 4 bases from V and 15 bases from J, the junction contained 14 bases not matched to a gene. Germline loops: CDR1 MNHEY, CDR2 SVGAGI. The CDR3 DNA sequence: TGTGCCAGCAGTTTCGGGGGGGTGGGCGCAAGAGCGTTCTTC. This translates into CASSFGGVGARAFF.

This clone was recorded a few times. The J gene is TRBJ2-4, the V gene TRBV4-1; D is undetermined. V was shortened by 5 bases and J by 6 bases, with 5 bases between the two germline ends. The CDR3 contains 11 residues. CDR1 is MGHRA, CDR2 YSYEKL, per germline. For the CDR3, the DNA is TGCGCCAGCAGCTTTCGAAACATTCAGTACTTC. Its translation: CASSFRNIQYF.

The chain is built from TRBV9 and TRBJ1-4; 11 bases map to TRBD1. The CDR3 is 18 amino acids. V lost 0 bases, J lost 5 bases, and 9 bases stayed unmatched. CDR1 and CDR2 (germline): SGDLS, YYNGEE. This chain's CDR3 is CASSVGGTGGYKNEKLFF. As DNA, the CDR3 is TGTGCCAGCAGCGTAGGTGGGACAGGGGGGTACAAAAATGAAAAACTGTTTTTT.

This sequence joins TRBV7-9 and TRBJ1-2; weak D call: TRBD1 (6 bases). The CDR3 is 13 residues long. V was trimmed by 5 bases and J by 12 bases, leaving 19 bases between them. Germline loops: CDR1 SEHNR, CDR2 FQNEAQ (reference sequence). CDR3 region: CASSHGQSKGHTF. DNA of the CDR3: TGTGCCAGCAGCCACGGACAGTCAAAAGGGCACACCTTC.

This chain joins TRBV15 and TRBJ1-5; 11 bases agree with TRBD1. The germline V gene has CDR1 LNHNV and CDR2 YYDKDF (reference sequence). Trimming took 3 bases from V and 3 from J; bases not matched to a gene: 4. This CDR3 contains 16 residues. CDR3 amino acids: CATSRGQGGLNQPQHF. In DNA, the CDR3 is TGTGCCACCAGCAGGGGACAGGGGGGACTCAATCAGCCCCAGCATTTT.

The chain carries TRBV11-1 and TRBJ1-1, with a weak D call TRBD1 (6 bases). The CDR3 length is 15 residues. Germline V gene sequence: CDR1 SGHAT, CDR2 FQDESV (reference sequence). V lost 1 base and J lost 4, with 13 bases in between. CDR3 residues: CASSLVPGVATEAFF. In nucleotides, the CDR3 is TGTGCCAGCAGCTTAGTCCCAGGGGTGGCCACTGAAGCTTTCTTT.